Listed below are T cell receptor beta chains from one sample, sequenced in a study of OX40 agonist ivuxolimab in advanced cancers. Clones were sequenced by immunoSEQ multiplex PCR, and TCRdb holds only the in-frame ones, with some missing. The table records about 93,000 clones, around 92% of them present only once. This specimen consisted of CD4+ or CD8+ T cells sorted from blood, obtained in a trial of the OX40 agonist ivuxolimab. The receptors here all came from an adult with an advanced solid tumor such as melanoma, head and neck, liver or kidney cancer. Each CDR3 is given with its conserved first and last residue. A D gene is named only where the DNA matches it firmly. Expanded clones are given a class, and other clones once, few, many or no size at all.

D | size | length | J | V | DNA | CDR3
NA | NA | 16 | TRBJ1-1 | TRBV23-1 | TGCGCCAGCAGTCTTAAAATATGGGGAGGATACACTGAAGCTTTCTTT | CASSLKIWGGYTEAFF
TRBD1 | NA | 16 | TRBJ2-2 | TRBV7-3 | TGTGCCAGCAGCTTACGCGGACAGGGAGTTCCCGGGGAGCTGTTTTTT | CASSLRGQGVPGELFF
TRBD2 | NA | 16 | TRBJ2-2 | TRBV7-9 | TGTGCCAGCAGTCCGGGACTAGCGGGGGACACCGGGGAGCTGTTTTTT | CASSPGLAGDTGELFF
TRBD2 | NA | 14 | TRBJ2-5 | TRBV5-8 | TGTGCCGCTGGGAGGGCCGGGGGTTGGGAGACCCAGTACTTC | CAAGRAGGWETQYF
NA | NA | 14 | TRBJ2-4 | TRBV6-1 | TGTGCCAGCAGTGAAGACATGGCCAAAAACATTCAGTACTTC | CASSEDMAKNIQYF
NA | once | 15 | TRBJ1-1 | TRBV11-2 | TGTGCCAGCAGCTCCCAATTCGTCATGAACACTGAAGCTTTCTTT | CASSSQFVMNTEAFF
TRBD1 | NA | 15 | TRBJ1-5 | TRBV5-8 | TGTGCCAGCAGCCCGGGACAGGGGGCAAGACAGCCCCAGCATTTT | CASSPGQGARQPQHF
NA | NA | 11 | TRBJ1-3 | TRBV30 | TGTGCCTGGACCTCCGCAAACACCATATATTTT | CAWTSANTIYF
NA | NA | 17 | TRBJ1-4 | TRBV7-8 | TGTGCCAGCAGCTTAGTACAAGGGTACCGGTATAATGAAAAACTGTTTTTT | CASSLVQGYRYNEKLFF
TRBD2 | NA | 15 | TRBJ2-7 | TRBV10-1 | TGCGCCAGCAGCCCCGGGAGCGGGAGGGACTACGAGCAGTACTTC | CASSPGSGRDYEQYF
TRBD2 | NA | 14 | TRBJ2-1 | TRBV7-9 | TGTGCCAGCAGCTTAGTGCAGGGAGGGGATGAGCAGTTCTTC | CASSLVQGGDEQFF
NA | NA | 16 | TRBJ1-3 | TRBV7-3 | TGTGCCAGCAGCCCGACGGGACCCTCTGGGGGAAACACCATATATTTT | CASSPTGPSGGNTIYF
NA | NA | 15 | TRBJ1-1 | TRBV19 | TGTGCCAGTAGTATGGCTCGGGGCGAGAACACTGAAGCTTTCTTT | CASSMARGENTEAFF
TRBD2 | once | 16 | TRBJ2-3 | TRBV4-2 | TGTGCCAGCAGCCAAGAGAGGGACTACGGCACAGATACGCAGTATTTT | CASSQERDYGTDTQYF
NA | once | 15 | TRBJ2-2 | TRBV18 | TGTGCCAGCTCACTAAAGGACAGTGAAACCGGGGAGCTGTTTTTT | CASSLKDSETGELFF